This TCR beta chain was recorded in a study of blood T cell repertoires in COVID-19. Study-level background: The United States, Italy and Spain provided the acute and convalescent COVID-19 samples.

Original analysis: For nucleated cells, counts were estimated from reference gene primer amplification. Assay used: immunoSEQ multiplex PCR; TCRdb lists only in-frame clones, some missing. That table furnishes V, J and clone size, whereas the DNA furnished D and trimming. The sample has some 100,000 clones; 85% to 90% are singletons. In germline, CDR1 is KGHDR, CDR2 SFDVKD. The CDR3 has 15 amino acids. This clone came up once. A junction end diverges from the germline sequence, so it may reflect a read error. The receptor was isolated from a human donor in a cohort sampled during active COVID-19. This chain connects TRBV24-1 to TRBJ2-5; 7 nucleotides line up with TRBD1. The sequenced sample was peripheral blood. Here the CDR3 DNA reads TGTGTCACCAGTGGCGTACAGGGGAAAGGAGAGACCCAGTACTTC. Translated, it gives CVTSGVQGKGETQYF.